The entry below describes one TCR beta chain. Its antigen is as yet unknown. The sample is drawn from a study of breast tumors, draining lymph nodes, adjacent tissues. Study-wide results and caveats: Compared with lymph nodes, tumors were less diverse; compared with nontumor tissue, more. Tumor T cell lymph node origin was a supported hypothesis, not proven. Most tumor T cells seemingly derive from lymph node, then expand in tumor. Luminal-like breast cancer showed significantly higher tumor–nontumor repertoire similarity than basal-like.

TCRdb re-derived calls from the multiplex PCR reads in MiXCR, one entry per CDR3 protein. The table shows tens of thousands of distinct CDR3 sequences, with under 75% occurring only once. This CDR3 has 14 amino acids. Germline-derived CDR1 and CDR2 are SNHLY and FYNNEI. V was clipped by 3 bases and J by 6 bases, with 12 bases between them. V gene TRBV2 combines with J gene TRBJ1-5; a possible D gene is TRBD1 (6 bases). This receptor was taken from a female donor with breast cancer. Some clones in this sample may be carry-over from other donors' samples. Input material: breast tumor tissue. For the CDR3, the DNA is TGTGCCAGCAGTGACAGGGGAGGGAGTCAGCCCCAGCATTTT. Its translation is CASSDRGGSQPQHF.